The 21 T cell receptor beta chains below all came from one sample that was sequenced in a study of blood T cell repertoires in COVID-19. Sequenced by immunoSEQ multiplex PCR; TCRdb stores in-frame clones only, minus some. The data contain 100,000 or so clones, over 80% of them singletons. The sample comprised peripheral blood. These receptors were taken from an older woman with active or convalescent COVID-19.

The gene calls are TRBV6-5 and TRBJ1-2; 7 bases line up with TRBD1. Unmatched junction bases numbered 5, after V lost 6 bases and J lost 4 bases. Germline V gene sequence: CDR1 MNHEY, CDR2 SVGAGI. This CDR3 is built from 13 residues. CDR3 amino acids: CASRPTGVYGYTF. DNA of the CDR3: TGTGCCAGCAGGCCAACAGGGGTCTATGGCTACACCTTC.

This clone was seen a few times. The rearrangement uses TRBV9 and TRBJ2-5; TRBD2 agrees at 12 bases. Germline V gives CDR1 SGDLS, CDR2 YYNGEE. V shed 2 bases and J 5 bases; nucleotides not matched to a gene: 10. This CDR3 region has 17 residues. DNA for the CDR3: TGTGCCAGCAGCGTGGGGGTGACTAGCGGGGGATCCGAGACCCAGTACTTC. The encoded protein is CASSVGVTSGGSETQYF.

The chain couples TRBV19 to TRBJ1-2; 7 bases match TRBD1. Germline CDR1 LNHDA, CDR2 SQIVND (reference sequence). This CDR3 region has 13 residues. Trimming removed 7 bases from V and 8 bases from J; junction bases left unmatched: 10. The CDR3 loop is CASNADRVEGYTF. CDR3 DNA: TGTGCCAGTAATGCCGACAGGGTTGAAGGCTACACCTTC.

V gene TRBV19 combines with J gene TRBJ1-4; D unclear. The ends were cut back, 5 bases at V and 16 bases at J, with 14 bases in the middle. The CDR3 consists of 11 residues. Germline values: CDR1 LNHDA, CDR2 SQIVND (reference sequence). The CDR3 sequence: CASSLGGYAFF. In nucleotides, the CDR3 is TGTGCCAGTAGTCTTGGAGGGTACGCGTTTTTT.

The V call is TRBV3-1 (or the pseudogene TRBV3-2), the J call TRBJ1-4, with TRBD1 as a possible D gene (5 bases). The CDR3 consists of 15 residues. In germline, CDR1 is LGHDT, CDR2 YNNKEL (reference sequence). V was cut by 0 bases and J by 6 bases, with 11 bases left in between. CDR3 coding DNA: TGTGCCAGCAGCCAAGATCGCAGGGTGGATGAAAAACTGTTTTTT. Its translation is CASSQDRRVDEKLFF.

The rearrangement joins TRBV18 to TRBJ2-6; the match to TRBD1 covers 10 bases. The CDR3 runs to 16 residues. Germline V gene lookup returns CDR1 KGHSH and CDR2 LQKENI. Trimming at V came to 5 bases and at J to 0 bases, leaving 1 base not matched to a gene. CDR3 protein: CASSRTGGSGANVLTF. The CDR3 DNA follows: TGTGCCAGCTCAAGGACAGGGGGCTCTGGGGCCAACGTCCTGACTTTC.

V is TRBV18 and J is TRBJ1-5; 7 bases fit TRBD1. CDR1 is KGHSH, CDR2 LQKENI, per germline. The V and J ends lost 2 bases and 5 bases, in that order; junction bases with no gene match: 0. This CDR3 is built from 13 residues. CDR3 DNA: TGTGCCAGCTCACCAGGGACAGATCAGCCCCAGCATTTT. As protein: CASSPGTDQPQHF. Based on the CDR3 plus reference TRBV18 and TRBJ1-5, the full variable domain is NAGVMQNPRHLVRRRGQEARLRCSPMKGHSHVYWYRQLPEEGLKFMVYLQKENIIDESGMPKERFSAEFPKEGPSILRIQQVVRGDSAAYFCASSPGTDQPQHFGDGTRLSIL.

The chain has TRBV24-1 and TRBJ1-1; TRBD1 matches at 8 bases. Germline CDR1 KGHDR, CDR2 SFDVKD. V gave up 5 bases and J gave up 4 bases; unmatched junction bases: 2. This CDR3 has 13 residues. The CDR3 nucleotides read TGTGCCACCAGTGGCACAGGGGGCACTGAAGCTTTCTTT. As protein: CATSGTGGTEAFF.

The chain links TRBV12-5 to TRBJ1-1; tentatively, D is TRBD1 (5 bases). In germline, CDR1 is LGHNT, CDR2 FRNRAP. Trimming shortened V by 9 bases and J by 5 bases, and 16 bases separated the two germline ends. This CDR3 has 13 residues. CDR3 amino acids: CASGRLGGTEAFF. The CDR3 bases are TGTGCTAGCGGTCGCCTGGGGGGAACTGAAGCTTTCTTT.

The CDR3 sequence: CASSLRTGGGYGYTF. In nucleotides, the CDR3 is TGCGCCAGCAGCTTGCGTACAGGGGGCGGCTATGGCTACACCTTC. The V and J genes are TRBV5-1 and TRBJ1-2; 9 bases agree with TRBD1. Germline V CDR1 and CDR2: SGHRS, YFSETQ. V gave up 1 base and J gave up 4 bases; unmatched junction bases: 5. This CDR3 spans 15 amino acids.

This chain connects TRBV5-1 to TRBJ1-2; D gene ambiguous. With 0 bases removed from V and 8 bases from J, the gap between germline ends came to 17 bases. CDR3 size: 15 residues. The germline V gene has CDR1 SGHRS and CDR2 YFSETQ. The CDR3 loop reads CASSLGLQDLSGYTF. The CDR3, as DNA: TGCGCCAGCAGCTTGGGGCTGCAGGATCTTTCCGGCTACACCTTC. The full variable domain, rest sourced from reference TRBV5-1 and TRBJ1-2, is KAGVTQTPRYLIKTRGQQVTLSCSPISGHRSVSWYQQTPGQGLQFLFEYFSETQRNKGNFPGRFSGRQFSNSRSEMNVSTLELGDSALYLCASSLGLQDLSGYTFGSGTRLTVV.

The V call is TRBV14, the J call TRBJ2-2, with D possibly being TRBD1 (5 bases). The CDR3 sequence is 13 residues long. Germline V gene lookup returns CDR1 SGHDN and CDR2 FVKESK. V was pared by 3 bases and J by 4 bases, with 6 bases between. Here the CDR3 DNA reads TGTGCCAGCAGCCACCAGGGCACCGGGGAGCTGTTTTTT. This sequence encodes CASSHQGTGELFF.

V usage is TRBV5-8 and J usage is TRBJ2-1; a possible D gene is TRBD1 (6 bases). The germline CDR1 and CDR2 sequences are SGHTS and YDEGEE. V lost 4 bases and J 9 bases, leaving 20 bases between the germline ends. This CDR3 has 15 residues. The CDR3 bases are TGTGCCAGCAGCCCCCACCCACAAGGGGGTGGTGAGCAGTTCTTC. Its protein product is CASSPHPQGGGEQFF.

This clone was seen only a few times. The V gene is TRBV19, the J gene TRBJ2-7; 13 bases map to TRBD2. From germline, CDR1 is LNHDA and CDR2 SQIVND (reference sequence). The CDR3 extends over 15 amino acids. J was trimmed by 2 bases and V by 5 bases; bases with no gene match: 3. The CDR3 sequence: CASSGGTSGAYEQYF. The CDR3 DNA reads as TGTGCCAGTAGTGGCGGGACTAGCGGGGCCTACGAGCAGTACTTC.

The gene calls are TRBV20-1 and TRBJ2-7; D possibly corresponds to TRBD1 (5 bases). Trimming stripped 3 bases from V and 3 bases from J, with 12 bases between. Germline CDR1 DFQATT, CDR2 SNEGSKA (reference sequence). This CDR3 contains 13 residues. The CDR3 is CSASGQGVYEQYF. DNA for the CDR3: TGCAGTGCTAGTGGGCAGGGCGTCTACGAGCAGTACTTC.

V and J are TRBV11-3 and TRBJ2-1; weak D call: TRBD2 (5 bases). Germline lookup yields CDR1 SGHNT and CDR2 YENEEA. Trimming took off 5 bases at V and 5 bases at J, with 16 bases between the two ends. This CDR3 spans 15 amino acids. CDR3 nucleotides: TGTGCCAGCAGCCTTACCGGACTGCCGAACAATGAGCAGTTCTTC. Its protein product is CASSLTGLPNNEQFF.

The rearrangement links TRBV5-1 to TRBJ2-3; 9 positions match TRBD2. Germline V gene lookup returns CDR1 SGHRS and CDR2 YFSETQ. The junction had 18 bases not matched to a gene; V was cut back by 4 bases and J by 3 bases. The CDR3 spans 19 residues. Here the CDR3 reads CASSPGRLAGVSKTDTQYF. CDR3 coding DNA: TGCGCCAGCAGCCCGGGCCGATTAGCGGGGGTTTCTAAGACAGATACGCAGTATTTT. Full variable domain (missing parts from reference TRBV5-1 and TRBJ2-3): KAGVTQTPRYLIKTRGQQVTLSCSPISGHRSVSWYQQTPGQGLQFLFEYFSETQRNKGNFPGRFSGRQFSNSRSEMNVSTLELGDSALYLCASSPGRLAGVSKTDTQYFGPGTRLTVL.

The DNA of the CDR3 is TGTGCCAGCAGTTTCCGAGGTGAAGCTTTCTTT. It codes for CASSFRGEAFF. The gene calls are TRBV27 and TRBJ1-1, with D unresolved. CDR3 length equals 11 residues. CDR1 is MNHEY and CDR2 is SMNVEV in the germline V gene (reference sequence). Trimming pared 3 bases from V and 7 bases from J, leaving 6 bases between.

The chain's CDR3 is CASSIAPLAGGLYNEQFF. The CDR3 nucleotides are TGTGCCAGTAGTATAGCACCCCTAGCGGGGGGGCTCTACAATGAGCAGTTCTTC. The gene calls are TRBV19 and TRBJ2-1; 12 nucleotides agree with TRBD2. CDR3 length: 18 residues. J was trimmed by 3 bases and V by 1 base; bases with no gene match: 7. The germline gives CDR1 LNHDA, CDR2 SQIVND (reference sequence).

The sample holds a few counts of this clone. The rearrangement uses TRBV12-3 or TRBV12-4 and TRBJ1-2; D possibly corresponds to TRBD1 (5 bases). This CDR3 region has 13 residues. Between the trimmed V and J ends, which lost 1 base and 7 bases, there was a span of 10 bases. CDR3 DNA: TGTGCCAGCAGTTTAGAGGGGTTTGGTGGCTACACCTTC. This sequence encodes CASSLEGFGGYTF.

The chain joins TRBV6-2 or TRBV6-3 to TRBJ2-3; D is unresolved. The germline V gene has CDR1 MNHEY and CDR2 SVGEGT. V was pared by 4 bases and J by 5 bases, with 16 bases between. This CDR3 has 15 residues. Here the CDR3 reads CASSFNGLEIDTQYF. The CDR3 DNA sequence: TGTGCCAGCAGTTTCAATGGCCTAGAGATAGATACGCAGTATTTT.